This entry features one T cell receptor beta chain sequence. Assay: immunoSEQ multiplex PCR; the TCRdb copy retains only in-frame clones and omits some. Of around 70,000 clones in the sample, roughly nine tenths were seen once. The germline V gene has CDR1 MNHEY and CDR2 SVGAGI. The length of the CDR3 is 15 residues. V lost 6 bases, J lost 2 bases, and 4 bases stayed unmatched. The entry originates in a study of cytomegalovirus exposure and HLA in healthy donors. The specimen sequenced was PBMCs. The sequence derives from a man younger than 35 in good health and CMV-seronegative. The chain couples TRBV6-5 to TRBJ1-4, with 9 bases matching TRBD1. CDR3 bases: TGTGCCAGCAGCCGCGGGACAGGGACTAATGAAAAACTGTTTTTT. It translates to CASSRGTGTNEKLFF.